A single count supports the clone carrying this TCR beta chain. Since a much larger clone is just one base distant, this may be a read error. TCRdb re-called the PCR reads through MiXCR, storing one row per CDR3 protein. Of over 100,000 distinct CDR3 sequences listed, more than 45% are singletons. The data stem from a study of CDR3 diversity in severe acne. This CDR3 region has 19 residues. Per the germline V gene, CDR1 is SGHRS and CDR2 is YFSETQ. This sequence originates from a male donor with acne. The V and J genes are TRBV5-1 and TRBJ1-3, with 8 bases fitting TRBD1. The sample taken for sequencing was blood. The chain's CDR3 is CASSLEGGRDRWSGSTIYF. CDR3 sequence (DNA): TGCGCCAGCAGCTTGGAAGGGGGTCGGGACAGGTGGTCTGGAAGCACCATATATTTT.